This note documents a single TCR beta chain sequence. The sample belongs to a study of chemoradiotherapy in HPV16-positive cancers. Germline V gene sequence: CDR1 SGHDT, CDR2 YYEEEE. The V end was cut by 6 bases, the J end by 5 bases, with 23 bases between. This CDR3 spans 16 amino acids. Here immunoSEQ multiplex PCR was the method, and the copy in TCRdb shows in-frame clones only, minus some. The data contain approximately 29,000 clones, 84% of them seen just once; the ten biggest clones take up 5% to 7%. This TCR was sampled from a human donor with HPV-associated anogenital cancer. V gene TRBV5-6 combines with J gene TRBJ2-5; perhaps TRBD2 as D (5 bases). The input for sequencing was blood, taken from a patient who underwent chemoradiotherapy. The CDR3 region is CASMGRLEALRETQYF. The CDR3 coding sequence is TGTGCCAGCATGGGCAGGTTGGAGGCGTTAAGGGAGACCCAGTACTTC.